This TCR beta chain originates from a study of T cell repertoires in cytomegalovirus infection (dated by TCRdb to the late 2010s). About the full investigation: Recently identified HLA-C-restricted CMV epitopes, whose presentation resists viral immunomodulation, were targeted by peptide stimulations together with well-studied HLA-B-restricted epitopes. Because public TCR beta signatures pointed to carriage of CMV infection together with the matching HLA type, the HLA type of each donor mattered for the analysis.

The meaning of the sample's treatment or condition label: in vitro stimulation with specific CMV peptide epitopes to enrich CMV-specific T cells. As to this clonotype: Its specific antigen is unknown. Base qualities are not recorded, but no much larger clone differs from it by a single base.

Instrument used: Illumina HiSeq 1500. Starting from the raw public reads, TCRdb applied fastp trimming at Q25, assembled clones with MiXCR and retained in-frame beta chains. Records with the same CDR3 protein are collapsed into one entry carrying the most frequent genes and DNA. The sample table records 700,000 to 950,000 distinct CDR3 sequences; 32% of these occur just once. Clones ranked in the top ten supply roughly 12% of the sample. What the study reported, not specific to this receptor: Cumulative frequency of public TCR beta family members discriminated carriers of CMV infection plus the relevant HLA type in this cohort and an independent roughly 350-donor cohort. The ex vivo response was dominated by HLA-C-restricted CMV-specific TCR beta clonotypes, and the single most frequent clonotype in two of eight donors was supplied by these HLA-C-restricted clonotypes.

The germline V gene yields MNHEY for CDR1 and SVGEGT for CDR2. The CDR3, cysteine through phenylalanine, is 18 amino acids long. The sequence is cut down to CDR3 DNA, 54 bases in frame from base 1. V was cut back by 5 bases and J by 0 bases, leaving a gap of 20 bases between them. The source of this sequence is a human donor in good health (CMV status not recorded). Some clones in this sample may be carry-over from other donors' samples. The sequence joins TRBV6-2 or TRBV6-3 to TRBJ2-4; the D gene cannot be resolved beyond TRBD1 or TRBD2, each matching 5 bases. Source: cultured CD8+ T cells from PBMCs, taken from culture after CMV antigen stimulation. The DNA is as follows: TGTGCCAGCAGTCGCCGGGACGACCCAATTCGAGCCAAAAACATTCAGTACTTC. The translation is CASSRRDDPIRAKNIQYF.